This TCR beta chain was obtained from a study of T cell responses to AZD1222 COVID-19 vaccine. Sequencing was performed with immunoSEQ multiplex PCR; in TCRdb, only in-frame clones are kept and a portion is missing. Counted here are 90,000 to 150,000 clones, 80% to 95% occurring once; the ten biggest clones make up 3.5% to 4.5%. The CDR3 runs to 16 residues. Germline lookup yields CDR1 MNHNS and CDR2 SASEGT. Trimming cost V 2 bases and J 3 bases; bases outside gene matches: 5. This TCR came from an adult who received the MenACWY meningococcal vaccine as a control. The chain carries TRBV6-1 and TRBJ1-5, with 9 positions matching TRBD1. Sequenced material: peripheral blood, taken 28 days after the second dose of the MenACWY control vaccine. CDR3 bases: TGTGCCAGCAGTGAACTTGGACAGGGGTCCAATCAGCCCCAGCATTTT. This encodes CASSELGQGSNQPQHF.